The T cell receptor beta chain under discussion was sequenced for a study of cytomegalovirus exposure and HLA in healthy donors. This clone occurred a few times. Antigen unknown. The PCR made use of 60 Vbeta and 13 Jbeta primers. Generated by immunoSEQ multiplex PCR, the TCRdb table keeps only in-frame clones and is missing some. The top ten hold 2.5% to 3% of the sample, which has about 41,000 clones, roughly 80% seen once. The CDR3 is 14 residues long. Germline V gene sequence: CDR1 MDHEN, CDR2 SYDVKM. The V segment lost 7 bases and the J segment 4 bases; nucleotides outside the gene matches: 9. This cohort consisted of healthy bone marrow donors. Findings of the study overall: For TCR beta chains, V- and J-gene trimming was later linked to a missense DCLRE1C variant. Other equally common chains were less clonally expanded than HLA-associated TCR beta chains, a later analysis showed.

V usage is TRBV28 and J usage is TRBJ1-1; TRBD1 aligns across 7 bases. The clonotype originates from a man in his fifties in good health and CMV-seronegative. Source material: PBMCs. The CDR3 protein is CASNAGTEGTEAFF. CDR3 sequence (DNA): TGTGCCAGCAACGCAGGGACAGAGGGCACTGAAGCTTTCTTT.